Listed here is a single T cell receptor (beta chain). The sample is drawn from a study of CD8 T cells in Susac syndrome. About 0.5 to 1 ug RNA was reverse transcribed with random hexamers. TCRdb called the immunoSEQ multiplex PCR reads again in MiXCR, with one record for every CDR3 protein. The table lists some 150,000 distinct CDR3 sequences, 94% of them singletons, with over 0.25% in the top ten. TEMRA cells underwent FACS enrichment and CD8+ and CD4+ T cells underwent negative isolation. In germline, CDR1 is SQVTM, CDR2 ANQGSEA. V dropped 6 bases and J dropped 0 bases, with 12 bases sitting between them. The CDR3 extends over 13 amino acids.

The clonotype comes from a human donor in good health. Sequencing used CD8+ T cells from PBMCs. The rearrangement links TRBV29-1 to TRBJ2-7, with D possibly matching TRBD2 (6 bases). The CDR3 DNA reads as TGCAGCGTGGGGGGTGACCGCTCCTACGAGCAGTACTTC. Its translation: CSVGGDRSYEQYF.